Listed below are T cell receptor beta chains from one sample, sequenced in a study of blood T cell repertoires in COVID-19. Here immunoSEQ multiplex PCR was the method, and the copy in TCRdb shows in-frame clones only, minus some. Altogether 65,000 to 85,000 clones are present, 75% to 85% being singletons, with the ten largest covering 5.4%. The sample taken for sequencing was peripheral blood. The receptors stem from an elderly woman with active or convalescent COVID-19. The CDR3 runs from the conserved cysteine through the conserved F or W. The D gene is left open where the match is weak.

D: .
J: TRBJ2-3
V: TRBV5-1
CDR3: CASNIGGITDTQYF

D: .
J: TRBJ2-7
V: TRBV5-5
CDR3: CASSLVGAYTYEQYF

D: .
J: TRBJ1-2
V: TRBV6-2/TRBV6-3
CDR3: CASSYSREGMGYGYTF

D: .
J: TRBJ2-2
V: TRBV27
CDR3: CASSLSGLLANTGELFF

D: .
J: TRBJ2-1
V: TRBV6-2/TRBV6-3
CDR3: CASSPFTRVAYNEQFF

D: .
J: TRBJ1-5
V: TRBV19
CDR3: CASSPAGPASRPQHF

D: .
J: TRBJ2-7
V: TRBV18
CDR3: CASSPRAPGRHEQYF

D: TRBD1
J: TRBJ2-7
V: TRBV27
CDR3: CATRTGGTYEQYF

D: TRBD1
J: TRBJ2-3
V: TRBV5-4
CDR3: CASSSGQGTDTQYF

D: .
J: TRBJ2-5
V: TRBV11-3
CDR3: CASSRRGERETQYF

D: .
J: TRBJ1-6
V: TRBV11-2
CDR3: CASSLDRGAPHF

D: TRBD1
J: TRBJ1-4
V: TRBV28
CDR3: CASSPPGQGQKLFF

D: .
J: TRBJ2-5
V: TRBV2
CDR3: CACLREQETQYF

D: TRBD1
J: TRBJ2-2
V: TRBV2
CDR3: CASIDRGLMPGELFF

D: TRBD1
J: TRBJ2-1
V: TRBV6-5
CDR3: CASSSGTAYRGEQFF

D: TRBD1
J: TRBJ2-6
V: TRBV2
CDR3: CASSGQGTGANVLTF

D: .
J: TRBJ1-5
V: TRBV6-2/TRBV6-3
CDR3: CASSYSVEGTLNKPQHF

D: .
J: TRBJ1-1
V: TRBV2
CDR3: CASSEGGNTEAFF

D: .
J: TRBJ2-6
V: TRBV4-1
CDR3: CASSQELLSGANVLTF

D: TRBD1
J: TRBJ1-2
V: TRBV5-1
CDR3: CASSSKQGAFGYTF

D: TRBD2
J: TRBJ2-7
V: TRBV5-1
CDR3: CASSLSTSGRSGEQYF

D: .
J: TRBJ2-4
V: TRBV7-9
CDR3: CASSTLRGMVIQYF

D: .
J: TRBJ1-4
V: TRBV14
CDR3: CASSQKKTGDLVSNEKLFF

D: .
J: TRBJ1-3
V: TRBV20-1
CDR3: CSASSQGTGNTIYF